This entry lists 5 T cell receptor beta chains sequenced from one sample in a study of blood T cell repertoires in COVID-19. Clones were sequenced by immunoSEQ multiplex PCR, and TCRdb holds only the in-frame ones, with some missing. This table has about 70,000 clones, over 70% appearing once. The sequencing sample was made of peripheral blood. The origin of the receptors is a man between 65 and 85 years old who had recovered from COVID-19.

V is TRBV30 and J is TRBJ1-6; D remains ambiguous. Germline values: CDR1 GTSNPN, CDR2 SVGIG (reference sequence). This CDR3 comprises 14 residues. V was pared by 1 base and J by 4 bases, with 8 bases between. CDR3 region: CAWSGESYNSPLHF. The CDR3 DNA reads TGTGCCTGGAGTGGGGAGAGTTATAATTCACCCCTCCACTTT.

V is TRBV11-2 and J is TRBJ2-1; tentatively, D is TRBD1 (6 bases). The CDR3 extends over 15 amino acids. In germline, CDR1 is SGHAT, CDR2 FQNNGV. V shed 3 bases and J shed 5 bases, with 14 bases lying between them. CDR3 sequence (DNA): TGTGCCAGCAGCTTTCAGGGGCTTCCCAACAATGAGCAGTTCTTC. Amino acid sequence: CASSFQGLPNNEQFF.

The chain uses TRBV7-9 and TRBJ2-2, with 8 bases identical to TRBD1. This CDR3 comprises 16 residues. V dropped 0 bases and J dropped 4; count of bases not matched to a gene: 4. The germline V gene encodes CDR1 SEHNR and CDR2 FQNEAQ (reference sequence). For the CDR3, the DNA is TGTGCCAGCAGCTTAGCGCCCAGGGGGCGCACCGGGGAGCTGTTTTTT. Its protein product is CASSLAPRGRTGELFF.

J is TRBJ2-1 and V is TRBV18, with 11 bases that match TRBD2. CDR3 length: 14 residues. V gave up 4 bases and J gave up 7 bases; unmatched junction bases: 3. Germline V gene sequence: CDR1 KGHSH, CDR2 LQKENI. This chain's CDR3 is CASSLAGGNNEQFF. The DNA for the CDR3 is TGTGCCAGCTCACTAGCGGGAGGGAATAATGAGCAGTTCTTC.

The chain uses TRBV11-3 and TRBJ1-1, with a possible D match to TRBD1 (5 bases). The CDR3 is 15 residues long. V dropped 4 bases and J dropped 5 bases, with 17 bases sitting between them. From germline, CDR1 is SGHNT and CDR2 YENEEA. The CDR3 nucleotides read TGTGCCAGCAGCTCGGGGGGAATATTAGGGACTGAAGCTTTCTTT. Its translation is CASSSGGILGTEAFF.